This is a list of T cell receptor beta chains from one sample in a study of blood T cells in healthy people across ages. TCRdb re-called the 5' RACE reads with MiXCR, one entry per CDR3 protein. The table includes more than 500,000 distinct CDR3 sequences, about 26% detected once. The sequenced sample was blood. The receptors shown here come from a woman in her 70s in good health. CDR3s include the opening cysteine and the closing phenylalanine or tryptophan. A D gene is named only where the DNA matches it firmly. Expanded clones are given a class, and other clones once, few, many or no size at all.

j_call | v_call | clone_size | d_call | cdr3_aa | cdr3_nt
TRBJ2-7 | TRBV7-2 | . | TRBD2 | CASSWTSGGAGEQYF | TGTGCCAGCAGCTGGACTAGCGGGGGGGCAGGCGAGCAGTACTTC
TRBJ1-5 | TRBV3-1 | . | . | CASSEGTGEQPQHF | TGTGCCAGCAGCGAAGGGACGGGTGAGCAGCCCCAGCATTTT
TRBJ2-6 | TRBV12-3/TRBV12-4 | . | TRBD1 | CASSLPGQGRAGANVLTF | TGTGCCAGCAGTTTGCCGGGACAGGGGAGAGCTGGGGCCAACGTCCTGACTTTC
TRBJ2-3 | TRBV5-1 | many | TRBD1 | CASSSTGAEDTQYF | TGCGCCAGCAGCTCGACAGGGGCGGAAGATACGCAGTATTTT
TRBJ1-5 | TRBV20-1 | few | TRBD1 | CSAPTGLNQPQHF | TGCAGTGCTCCGACAGGGCTCAATCAGCCCCAGCATTTT
TRBJ2-1 | TRBV11-1 | . | TRBD2 | CASSLIAGRTYNEQFF | TGTGCCAGCAGCTTGATAGCGGGGAGAACCTACAATGAGCAGTTCTTC
TRBJ1-4 | TRBV4-1 | few | . | CAGSHFFMGDEKLFF | TGCGCCGGCAGCCATTTCTTCATGGGTGATGAAAAACTGTTTTTT
TRBJ1-6 | TRBV20-1 | few | . | CSARHYNSPLHF | TGCAGTGCTAGACACTATAATTCACCCCTCCACTTT
TRBJ2-7 | TRBV20-1 | . | . | CSAEGSPSYEQYF | TGCAGTGCTGAGGGCAGCCCTTCCTACGAGCAGTACTTC
TRBJ2-7 | TRBV2 | few | TRBD1 | CARGGQASYEQYF | TGTGCCAGAGGTGGACAGGCCTCCTACGAGCAGTACTTC
TRBJ2-7 | TRBV5-1 | . | . | CASSLPGGSSYEQYF | TGCGCCAGCAGCTTACCAGGGGGGAGCTCCTACGAGCAGTACTTC
TRBJ1-6 | TRBV6-6 | . | . | CASSSLQPSPLHF | TGTGCCAGCAGTTCTTTGCAACCTTCACCCCTCCACTTT
TRBJ1-4 | TRBV29-1 | . | . | CSVEERGSPEKLFF | TGCAGCGTTGAAGAACGGGGTTCACCTGAAAAACTGTTTTTT
TRBJ2-7 | TRBV6-5 | . | . | CASRNSGRREQYF | TGTGCCAGCAGGAATAGCGGAAGGCGGGAGCAGTACTTC
TRBJ1-2 | TRBV6-2/TRBV6-3 | . | . | CASSYPAASNYGYTF | TGTGCCAGCAGTTACCCAGCAGCTTCTAACTATGGCTACACCTTC
TRBJ1-4 | TRBV25-1 | . | TRBD1 | CASSKGAQATNEKLFF | TGTGCGAGCAGTAAGGGGGCCCAAGCAACTAATGAAAAACTGTTTTTT
TRBJ2-3 | TRBV29-1 | . | . | CSDDTQYF | TGCAGCGACGATACGCAGTATTTT
TRBJ2-3 | TRBV12-3/TRBV12-4 | . | . | CASSPKGDSGSTDTQYF | TGTGCCAGCAGTCCCAAGGGGGACTCGGGGAGCACAGATACGCAGTATTTT
TRBJ2-3 | TRBV7-3 | . | TRBD2 | CASSPISGGARDTQYF | TGTGCCAGCAGCCCAATTAGCGGGGGGGCGAGAGATACGCAGTATTTT
TRBJ2-5 | TRBV18 | . | . | CASSPTQIKETQYF | TGTGCCAGCTCACCAACCCAGATAAAAGAGACCCAGTACTTC
TRBJ2-1 | TRBV20-1 | . | . | CSARDSWGGRGYNEQFF | TGCAGTGCTAGAGATTCTTGGGGCGGCAGGGGCTACAATGAGCAGTTCTTC
TRBJ2-7 | TRBV15 | . | TRBD1 | CATQDWLAFNRDRENYEQYF | TGTGCCACCCAAGACTGGCTCGCCTTTAATCGGGACAGGGAAAACTACGAGCAATACTTC
TRBJ2-1 | TRBV5-1 | few | TRBD2 | CASSFGTSANEQFF | TGCGCCAGCAGCTTCGGGACTAGTGCTAATGAGCAGTTCTTC
TRBJ2-5 | TRBV29-1 | . | . | CSVDPQGLVAGVQETQYF | TGCAGCGTTGACCCCCAGGGGCTAGTAGCGGGCGTCCAAGAGACCCAGTACTTC
TRBJ2-1 | TRBV5-1 | . | . | CASSLVGPKNNEQFF | TGCGCCAGCAGCTTGGTCGGACCGAAGAACAATGAGCAGTTCTTC
TRBJ1-4 | TRBV5-5 | . | . | CASSFPGTAREKLFF | TGTGCCAGCAGCTTCCCCGGGACCGCCCGTGAAAAACTGTTTTTT
TRBJ2-5 | TRBV20-1 | few | TRBD2 | CSASLSSGAWETQYF | TGCAGTGCTAGTTTGTCTAGCGGGGCGTGGGAGACCCAGTACTTC
TRBJ2-1 | TRBV20-1 | . | . | CSARDSRQGLSNEQFF | TGCAGTGCTAGAGATAGTCGGCAGGGCCTATCAAATGAGCAGTTCTTC
TRBJ1-1 | TRBV27 | few | . | CASSLNGGTEAFF | TGTGCCAGCAGTTTAAATGGAGGCACTGAAGCTTTCTTT
TRBJ2-2 | TRBV7-6 | few | TRBD1 | CASRPQGSTGELFF | TGTGCCAGCAGACCACAGGGGTCCACCGGGGAGCTGTTTTTT
TRBJ1-2 | TRBV6-5 | . | TRBD1 | CASSYSSRGLGYGYTF | TGTGCCAGCAGTTACTCGAGCAGGGGGTTGGGCTATGGCTACACCTTC
TRBJ2-5 | TRBV4-1 | few | TRBD2 | CASSQGLAGGLGQETQYF | TGCGCCAGCAGCCAAGGGCTAGCGGGGGGGCTCGGACAAGAGACCCAGTACTTC
TRBJ2-5 | TRBV5-6 | . | . | CASSLGPPRGPQETQYF | TGTGCCAGCAGCTTGGGCCCCCCGCGGGGGCCCCAAGAGACCCAGTACTTC
TRBJ1-4 | TRBV11-3 | few | . | CASSIPGVGKLFF | TGTGCCAGCAGCATCCCAGGGGTTGGAAAACTGTTTTTT
TRBJ1-3 | TRBV12-3/TRBV12-4 | . | TRBD1 | CASSRQGGQGNTIYF | TGTGCCAGCAGTCGACAGGGAGGGCAGGGAAACACCATATATTTT
TRBJ2-2 | TRBV20-1 | . | TRBD1 | CSARGDRGTGELFF | TGCAGTGCTAGAGGGGACAGGGGGACCGGGGAGCTGTTTTTT
TRBJ2-5 | TRBV20-1 | few | . | CSATRVVTRTQYF | TGCAGTGCTACCAGAGTGGTTACTCGGACCCAGTACTTC
TRBJ2-7 | TRBV20-1 | . | TRBD1 | CSAGPQGTEYEQYF | TGCAGTGCGGGCCCCCAAGGGACAGAGTACGAGCAGTACTTC
TRBJ1-4 | TRBV20-1 | few | . | CSAKDRLGKLFF | TGCAGTGCTAAGGACCGACTAGGAAAACTGTTTTTT
TRBJ1-1 | TRBV20-1 | few | . | CSARMWERTEAFF | TGCAGTGCTAGAATGTGGGAGAGGACTGAAGCTTTCTTT
TRBJ2-6 | TRBV30 | few | . | CAWSYRAGANVLTF | TGTGCCTGGAGTTACCGGGCTGGGGCCAACGTCCTGACTTTC
TRBJ1-3 | TRBV5-1 | . | TRBD1 | CASSLRLRGQGSPVSGNTIYF | TGCGCCAGCAGCTTAAGATTGAGGGGACAGGGGTCCCCGGTCTCTGGAAACACCATATATTTT
TRBJ2-1 | TRBV5-6 | few | . | CASSLVVSGNNEQFF | TGTGCCAGCAGCCTGGTTGTCTCGGGGAACAATGAGCAGTTCTTC
TRBJ1-1 | TRBV10-3 | . | . | CAISAGEFTEAFF | TGTGCCATCAGTGCAGGAGAGTTTACTGAAGCTTTCTTT
TRBJ2-5 | TRBV10-3 | many | . | CASSVRTEETQYF | TGTGCCTCGTCGGTACGGACCGAAGAGACCCAGTACTTC
TRBJ2-5 | TRBV4-2 | many | . | CASSAGEYGQETQYF | TGTGCCAGCAGCGCAGGGGAATACGGTCAAGAGACCCAGTACTTC
TRBJ2-5 | TRBV4-1 | few | TRBD2 | CASSQESSGGAGRYF | TGCGCCAGCAGCCAAGAATCTAGCGGGGGGGCGGGACGGTACTTC
TRBJ1-4 | TRBV4-3 | . | . | CASSHYLIRDKDNEKLFF | TGCGCCAGCAGCCATTACCTAATCCGGGACAAGGATAATGAAAAACTGTTTTTT
TRBJ1-6 | TRBV7-8 | few | TRBD1 | CASSYRDSSYNSPLHF | TGTGCCAGCAGCTACAGGGACAGCTCCTATAATTCACCCCTCCACTTT